These 30 T cell receptor beta chains share one sample of origin, sequenced in a study of OX40 agonist ivuxolimab in advanced cancers. Generated by immunoSEQ multiplex PCR, the TCRdb table keeps only in-frame clones and is missing some. This table holds about 77,000 clones, roughly nine tenths found once. The material sequenced was CD4+ or CD8+ T cells sorted from blood, taken in a trial of the OX40 agonist ivuxolimab. The receptors come from an adult with an advanced solid tumor such as melanoma, head and neck, liver or kidney cancer.

The chain carries TRBV4-2 and TRBJ2-3; 8 positions agree with TRBD2. Per germline, CDR1 LGHNA and CDR2 YNFKEQ. V dropped 4 bases and J dropped 4; count of bases not matched to a gene: 13. This CDR3 region has 17 residues. CDR3 protein: CASSRGVGAGVSDTQYF. The DNA for the CDR3 is TGTGCCAGCAGCCGGGGGGTGGGAGCGGGAGTGTCAGATACGCAGTATTTT.

J is TRBJ1-4 and V is TRBV11-2; the match to TRBD1 covers 11 bases. The CDR3 runs to 17 residues. V dropped 0 bases and J dropped 7; count of bases not matched to a gene: 7. From germline, CDR1 is SGHAT and CDR2 FQNNGV. CDR3 protein: CASSLDRTGGFSEKLFF. The CDR3 region has the DNA TGTGCCAGCAGCTTAGATCGGACAGGGGGCTTTAGTGAAAAACTGTTTTTT.

The rearrangement joins TRBV5-5 to TRBJ2-6; no clear D gene. CDR1 is SGHKS and CDR2 is YYEKEE in the germline V gene (reference sequence). Trimming left V 0 bases short and J 2 bases short, with 9 bases between. The CDR3 is made up of 16 amino acids. CDR3 loop: CASSLVRQAGANVLTF. DNA for the CDR3: TGTGCCAGCAGCTTGGTTCGACAAGCTGGGGCCAACGTCCTGACTTTC.

The gene calls are TRBV6-1 and TRBJ1-4; the D is unclear. Germline CDR1 MNHNS, CDR2 SASEGT. V lost 7 bases and J 5 bases, leaving 11 bases between the germline ends. This CDR3 has 13 residues. The chain's CDR3 is CASINTQNEKLFF. The DNA for the CDR3 is TGTGCCAGCATAAACACCCAAAATGAAAAACTGTTTTTT.

This clone was counted between two and nine times. The chain employs TRBV27 and TRBJ1-3; 8 bases are shared with TRBD1. The CDR3 totals 14 residues. The V gene end was trimmed by 3 bases and the J gene end by 4 bases; junction bases not matched to a gene: 2. CDR1 is MNHEY and CDR2 is SMNVEV in the germline V gene (reference sequence). This CDR3 is CASSFRGRGNTIYF. CDR3 nucleotide sequence: TGTGCCAGCAGTTTCAGGGGGCGAGGAAACACCATATATTTT.

The chain has TRBV30 and TRBJ1-2; a weak D match, TRBD1 (5 bases). V was cut by 3 bases and J by 4 bases, with 12 bases left in between. This CDR3 spans 13 amino acids. Per germline, CDR1 GTSNPN and CDR2 SVGIG (reference sequence). DNA for the CDR3: TGTGCCTGGAGCCTAGCGGGGGGCTATGGCTACACCTTC. Its protein is CAWSLAGGYGYTF.

This clone was picked up one time. This chain joins TRBV6-5 and TRBJ2-7, with a weak D call TRBD2 (5 bases). In germline, CDR1 is MNHEY, CDR2 SVGAGI. CDR3 size: 14 residues. V lost 0 bases to trimming and J lost 6 bases, with 12 bases between them. In DNA, the CDR3 is TGTGCCAGCAGTTACTCCGGGGAAGGCGGCGAGCAGTACTTC. Translating gives CASSYSGEGGEQYF.

The V call is TRBV5-1, the J call TRBJ2-3; 8 bases are shared with TRBD2. CDR1 SGHRS and CDR2 YFSETQ come from the germline V gene. The CDR3 runs 14 residues. The V segment lost 2 bases and the J segment 3 bases; nucleotides outside the gene matches: 2. The CDR3 region has the DNA TGCGCCAGCAGCTTTGGCGGGAGGACAGATACGCAGTATTTT. This encodes CASSFGGRTDTQYF. Filled out from reference TRBV5-1 and TRBJ2-3, the complete variable domain reads KAGVTQTPRYLIKTRGQQVTLSCSPISGHRSVSWYQQTPGQGLQFLFEYFSETQRNKGNFPGRFSGRQFSNSRSEMNVSTLELGDSALYLCASSFGGRTDTQYFGPGTRLTVL.

The gene calls are TRBV2 and TRBJ1-1, with no clear D. This CDR3 has 15 amino acids. V was pared by 2 bases and J by 1 base, with 11 bases between. Germline V gene sequence: CDR1 SNHLY, CDR2 FYNNEI. The CDR3 sequence: CASSELSNRNTEAFF. In nucleotides, the CDR3 is TGTGCCAGCAGTGAACTTAGCAACAGGAACACTGAAGCTTTCTTT.

The CDR3 sequence is CASSRMRDRGSDEQFF. CDR3 nucleotides: TGCGCCAGCAGCCGCATGAGGGACAGGGGTAGTGATGAGCAGTTCTTC. The genes are TRBV5-1 and TRBJ2-1; TRBD1 matches 10 bases. The CDR3 loop spans 16 amino acids. CDR1 SGHRS and CDR2 YFSETQ come from the germline V gene. The V segment lost 4 bases and the J segment 8 bases; nucleotides outside the gene matches: 12. Using reference TRBV5-1 and TRBJ2-1 for the parts outside the CDR3, the full variable domain is KAGVTQTPRYLIKTRGQQVTLSCSPISGHRSVSWYQQTPGQGLQFLFEYFSETQRNKGNFPGRFSGRQFSNSRSEMNVSTLELGDSALYLCASSRMRDRGSDEQFFGPGTRLTVL.

J is TRBJ1-6 and V is TRBV30; no firm D call. This CDR3 is 15 amino acids long. In germline, CDR1 is GTSNPN, CDR2 SVGIG (reference sequence). Trimming took 5 bases from V and 7 from J, leaving 18 bases between them. CDR3 sequence reads: CAWATAFLGNSPLHF. CDR3 nucleotides: TGTGCCTGGGCCACAGCGTTCTTGGGGAATTCACCCCTCCACTTT.

The chain couples TRBV5-1 to TRBJ1-2; TRBD1 might be the D (6 bases). The CDR3 consists of 16 residues. Germline loops: CDR1 SGHRS, CDR2 YFSETQ. With 2 bases removed from V and 5 bases from J, the gap between germline ends came to 19 bases. The CDR3 here is CASSFGDTRRSYGYTF. CDR3 sequence (DNA): TGCGCCAGCAGCTTTGGGGACACCCGAAGAAGTTATGGCTACACCTTC.

The rearrangement uses TRBV5-1 and TRBJ2-7; D is possibly TRBD1 (6 bases). Deletions cut 2 bases from V and 6 bases from J, with 15 bases between. The CDR3 is 14 amino acids. CDR1 and CDR2 from the germline V gene are SGHRS and YFSETQ. This chain's CDR3 is CASSFIDQGGEQYF. As DNA, the CDR3 is TGCGCCAGCAGCTTCATAGATCAAGGGGGCGAGCAGTACTTC.

The chain has TRBV6-5 and TRBJ2-5; possible D gene TRBD1, 5 bases. Germline V gene data show CDR1 as MNHEY and CDR2 as SVGAGI. The CDR3 runs 14 residues. Trimming removed 6 bases at V and 5 bases at J, with 16 bases between. CDR3 residues: CASRRLGARETQYF. The CDR3 nucleotides read TGTGCCAGCAGACGATTAGGGGCGCGGGAGACCCAGTACTTC.

The CDR3 bases are TGTGCCAGCAGTGTACAGGGTTGGGGGGCTTTCTTT. Translated, it gives CASSVQGWGAFF. V gene TRBV28 combines with J gene TRBJ1-1; D is possibly TRBD1 (6 bases). Trimming cost V 5 bases and J 11 bases, with 15 bases left between them. CDR3 length equals 12 residues. CDR1 and CDR2 (germline): MDHEN, SYDVKM.

This chain connects TRBV7-2 to TRBJ1-1, with D unclear. Germline CDR1 and CDR2: SGHTA and FQGNSA. V was clipped by 5 bases and J by 3 bases, with 10 bases between them. The CDR3 extends over 13 amino acids. The CDR3 spells CASSLFGDTEAFF. In DNA, the CDR3 is TGTGCCAGCAGCCTGTTTGGGGACACTGAAGCTTTCTTT. Supplemented by reference TRBV7-2 and TRBJ1-1, the full variable domain reads GAGVSQSPSNKVTEKGKDVELRCDPISGHTALYWYRQSLGQGLEFLIYFQGNSAPDKSGLPSDRFSAERTGGSVSTLTIQRTQQEDSAVYLCASSLFGDTEAFFGQGTRLTVV.

This chain uses TRBV14 with TRBJ2-5; D is unclear. CDR1 is SGHDN, CDR2 FVKESK, per germline. This CDR3 is built from 14 residues. V lost 0 bases, J lost 4 bases, and 9 bases lay in between. The CDR3 DNA sequence: TGTGCCAGCAGCCAAGAAGTCCCTTCAGAGACCCAGTACTTC. As protein: CASSQEVPSETQYF.

This chain connects TRBV6-5 to TRBJ1-2, with D unclear. The CDR3 runs to 14 residues. CDR1 is MNHEY and CDR2 is SVGAGI in the germline V gene. The V end lost 4 bases, the J end lost 9 bases, and 18 bases lay between the germline ends. The CDR3 DNA reads as TGTGCCAGCAGTTCCACCTCAGGTCTAAGGAGCTACACCTTC. It specifies CASSSTSGLRSYTF.

The chain joins TRBV28 to TRBJ2-6; tentative D call: TRBD1 (6 bases). V was shortened by 6 bases and J by 1 base, with 16 bases between the two germline ends. Per germline, CDR1 MDHEN and CDR2 SYDVKM. This CDR3 has 17 residues. CDR3 loop: CASSRSQGSSGANVLTF. CDR3 in DNA: TGTGCCAGCAGCCGATCACAGGGTAGTTCTGGGGCCAACGTCCTGACTTTC. Full variable domain (rest looked up from reference TRBV28 and TRBJ2-6): DVKVTQSSRYLVKRTGEKVFLECVQDMDHENMFWYRQDPGLGLRLIYFSYDVKMKEKGDIPEGYSVSREKKERFSLILESASTNQTSMYLCASSRSQGSSGANVLTFGAGSRLTVL.

This chain uses TRBV5-4 with TRBJ1-1, with D perhaps TRBD1 (5 bases). The CDR3 extends over 14 amino acids. Germline V gene data show CDR1 as SGHNT and CDR2 as YYREEE (reference sequence). V lost 1 base and J 5 bases, leaving 12 bases between the germline ends. CDR3 residues: CASSLPGEGTEAFF. DNA for the CDR3: TGTGCCAGCAGCTTGCCGGGGGAAGGGACTGAAGCTTTCTTT.

In the case of this clone: The DNA is omitted, as the CDR3 cannot be located on it reliably, and the CDR3 follows TCRdb's listing. This chain links TRBV28 with TRBJ1-1. Germline V gives CDR1 MDHEN, CDR2 SYDVKM. The CDR3 spans 12 amino acids, including both terminal residues. CDR3 sequence: CASILVSGTAFF.

V is TRBV20-1 and J is TRBJ2-7, with D possibly matching TRBD2 (7 bases). Germline V lookup: CDR1 DFQATT, CDR2 SNEGSKA (reference sequence). CDR3 size: 11 residues. Trimming removed 6 bases at V and 4 bases at J, with 10 bases between. CDR3: CSAGGEYEQYF. The CDR3 nucleotides are TGCAGTGCAGGGGGGGAATACGAGCAGTACTTC.

The rearrangement uses TRBV2 and TRBJ2-1; 14 bases agree with TRBD2. Germline V gene data show CDR1 as SNHLY and CDR2 as FYNNEI. CDR3 length equals 13 residues. V was clipped by 7 bases and J by 12 bases; unmatched bases: 5. CDR3 in amino acids: CASTGGTSGRQFF. In nucleotides, the CDR3 is TGTGCCAGCACAGGGGGGACTAGCGGGAGGCAGTTCTTC. Together with reference TRBV2 and TRBJ2-1, the CDR3 gives the full variable domain: EPEVTQTPSHQVTQMGQEVILRCVPISNHLYFYWYRQILGQKVEFLVSFYNNEISEKSEIFDDQFSVERPDGSNFTLKIRSTKLEDSAMYFCASTGGTSGRQFFGPGTRLTVL.

The chain joins TRBV10-3 to TRBJ1-4; D gene uncertain. The V gene lost 2 bases and the J gene lost 4 bases, with 14 bases spanning the gap. The CDR3 consists of 16 residues. Germline V CDR1 and CDR2: ENHRY, SYGVKD. CDR3 coding DNA: TGTGCCATCAGTGAGCTCGGTGGCAGCCATAATGAAAAACTGTTTTTT. Translated: CAISELGGSHNEKLFF.

The V call is TRBV7-9, the J call TRBJ1-5; 10 positions match TRBD1. CDR1 and CDR2 (germline): SEHNR, FQNEAQ (reference sequence). V was clipped by 4 bases and J by 4 bases; unmatched bases: 7. This CDR3 comprises 16 residues. CDR3 sequence reads: CASSYETGGGNQPQHF. CDR3 nucleotide sequence: TGTGCCAGCAGCTACGAGACAGGGGGCGGTAATCAGCCCCAGCATTTT.

On this clone itself: At one of its ends the junction is not consistent with the germline gene, which may arise from a read error. This chain links TRBV29-1 with TRBJ1-1; the D is unclear. The CDR3 contains 14 residues. The germline CDR1 and CDR2 sequences are SQVTM and ANQGSEA. CDR3 in DNA: TGCAGCGTAGAAGGGCGGCAGATGAACACTGAAGCTTTCTTT. This sequence encodes CSVEGRQMNTEAFF.

The chain combines TRBV11-3 with TRBJ2-7; D call uncertain. Trimming stripped 1 base from V and 5 bases from J, with 15 bases between. Germline V gene data show CDR1 as SGHNT and CDR2 as YENEEA. The CDR3 has 15 amino acids. The CDR3 DNA reads TGTGCCAGCAGCTTAGTAGAACGCATGCTGGACGAGCAGTACTTC. Its translation is CASSLVERMLDEQYF.

V usage is TRBV11-3 and J usage is TRBJ2-3, with 12 bases identical to TRBD2. Losses at the gene ends were 5 bases for V and 0 bases for J; bases not matched to a gene: 9. From germline, CDR1 is SGHNT and CDR2 YENEEA. This CDR3 is 18 amino acids long. Here the CDR3 DNA reads TGTGCCAGCAGCCTCCGGACTAGCGGGGATTCTAGCACAGATACGCAGTATTTT. This gives the protein CASSLRTSGDSSTDTQYF.

The J gene is TRBJ2-3, the V gene TRBV11-3; no definite D call. The germline V and J ends were trimmed by 4 bases and 9 bases, with 17 bases remaining between them. Germline CDR1 is SGHNT and CDR2 is YENEEA. CDR3 length: 14 amino acids. The CDR3 region is CASSYDSQHETQYF. DNA of the CDR3: TGTGCCAGCAGCTACGACTCGCAGCACGAGACGCAGTATTTT. Supplemented by reference TRBV11-3 and TRBJ2-3, the full variable domain reads EAGVVQSPRYKIIEKKQPVAFWCNPISGHNTLYWYLQNLGQGPELLIRYENEEAVDDSQLPKDRFSAERLKGVDSTLKIQPAELGDSAVYLCASSYDSQHETQYFGPGTRLTVL.

This chain links TRBV7-2 with TRBJ1-2; D unclear. The CDR3 spans 14 residues. Looked up from germline, CDR1 is SGHTA and CDR2 is FQGNSA. V shed 3 bases and J shed 4 bases, with 12 bases lying between them. As DNA, the CDR3 is TGTGCCAGCAGCTTCGACCGGATCGGCTATGGCTACACCTTC. Its translation is CASSFDRIGYGYTF. The variable domain in full, with the rest retrieved from reference TRBV7-2 and TRBJ1-2, is GAGVSQSPSNKVTEKGKDVELRCDPISGHTALYWYRQSLGQGLEFLIYFQGNSAPDKSGLPSDRFSAERTGGSVSTLTIQRTQQEDSAVYLCASSFDRIGYGYTFGSGTRLTVV.